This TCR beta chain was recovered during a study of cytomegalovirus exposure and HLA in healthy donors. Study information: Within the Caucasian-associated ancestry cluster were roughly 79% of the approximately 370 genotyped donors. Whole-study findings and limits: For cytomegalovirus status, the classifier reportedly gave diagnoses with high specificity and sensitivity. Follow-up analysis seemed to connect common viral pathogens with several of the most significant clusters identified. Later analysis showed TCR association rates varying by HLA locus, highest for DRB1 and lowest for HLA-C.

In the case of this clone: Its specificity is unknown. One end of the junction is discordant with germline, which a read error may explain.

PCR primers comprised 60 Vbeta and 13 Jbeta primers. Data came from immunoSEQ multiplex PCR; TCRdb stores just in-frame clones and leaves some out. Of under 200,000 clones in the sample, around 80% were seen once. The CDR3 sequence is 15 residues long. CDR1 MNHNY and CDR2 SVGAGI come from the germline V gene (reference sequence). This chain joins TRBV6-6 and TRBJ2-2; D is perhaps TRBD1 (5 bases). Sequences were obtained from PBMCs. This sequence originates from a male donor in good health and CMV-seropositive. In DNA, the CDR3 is TGTGCCAGCAATTACCAGGGCGCGAACACCGGGGAGCTGTTTTTT. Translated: CASNYQGANTGELFF.